This TCR beta chain was retrieved from a study of OX40 agonist ivuxolimab in advanced cancers. The germline V gene has CDR1 GTSNPN and CDR2 SVGIG (reference sequence). The J segment lost 10 bases and the V segment lost 5 bases, leaving 7 bases of the junction unmatched. The CDR3 consists of 13 residues. Data came from immunoSEQ multiplex PCR; TCRdb stores just in-frame clones and leaves some out. The repertoire has about 70,000 clones, approximately 78% of them found once; the top ten carry roughly 5.4%. This material consisted of CD4+ or CD8+ T cells sorted from blood, taken in a trial of the OX40 agonist ivuxolimab. This TCR derives from an adult with an advanced solid tumor such as melanoma, head and neck, liver or kidney cancer. The genes are TRBV30 and TRBJ1-6, with 8 bases lining up with TRBD1. CDR3 bases: TGTGCCTGGTACAGGGGGTTTGGGTCACCCCTCCACTTT. Translation: CAWYRGFGSPLHF.